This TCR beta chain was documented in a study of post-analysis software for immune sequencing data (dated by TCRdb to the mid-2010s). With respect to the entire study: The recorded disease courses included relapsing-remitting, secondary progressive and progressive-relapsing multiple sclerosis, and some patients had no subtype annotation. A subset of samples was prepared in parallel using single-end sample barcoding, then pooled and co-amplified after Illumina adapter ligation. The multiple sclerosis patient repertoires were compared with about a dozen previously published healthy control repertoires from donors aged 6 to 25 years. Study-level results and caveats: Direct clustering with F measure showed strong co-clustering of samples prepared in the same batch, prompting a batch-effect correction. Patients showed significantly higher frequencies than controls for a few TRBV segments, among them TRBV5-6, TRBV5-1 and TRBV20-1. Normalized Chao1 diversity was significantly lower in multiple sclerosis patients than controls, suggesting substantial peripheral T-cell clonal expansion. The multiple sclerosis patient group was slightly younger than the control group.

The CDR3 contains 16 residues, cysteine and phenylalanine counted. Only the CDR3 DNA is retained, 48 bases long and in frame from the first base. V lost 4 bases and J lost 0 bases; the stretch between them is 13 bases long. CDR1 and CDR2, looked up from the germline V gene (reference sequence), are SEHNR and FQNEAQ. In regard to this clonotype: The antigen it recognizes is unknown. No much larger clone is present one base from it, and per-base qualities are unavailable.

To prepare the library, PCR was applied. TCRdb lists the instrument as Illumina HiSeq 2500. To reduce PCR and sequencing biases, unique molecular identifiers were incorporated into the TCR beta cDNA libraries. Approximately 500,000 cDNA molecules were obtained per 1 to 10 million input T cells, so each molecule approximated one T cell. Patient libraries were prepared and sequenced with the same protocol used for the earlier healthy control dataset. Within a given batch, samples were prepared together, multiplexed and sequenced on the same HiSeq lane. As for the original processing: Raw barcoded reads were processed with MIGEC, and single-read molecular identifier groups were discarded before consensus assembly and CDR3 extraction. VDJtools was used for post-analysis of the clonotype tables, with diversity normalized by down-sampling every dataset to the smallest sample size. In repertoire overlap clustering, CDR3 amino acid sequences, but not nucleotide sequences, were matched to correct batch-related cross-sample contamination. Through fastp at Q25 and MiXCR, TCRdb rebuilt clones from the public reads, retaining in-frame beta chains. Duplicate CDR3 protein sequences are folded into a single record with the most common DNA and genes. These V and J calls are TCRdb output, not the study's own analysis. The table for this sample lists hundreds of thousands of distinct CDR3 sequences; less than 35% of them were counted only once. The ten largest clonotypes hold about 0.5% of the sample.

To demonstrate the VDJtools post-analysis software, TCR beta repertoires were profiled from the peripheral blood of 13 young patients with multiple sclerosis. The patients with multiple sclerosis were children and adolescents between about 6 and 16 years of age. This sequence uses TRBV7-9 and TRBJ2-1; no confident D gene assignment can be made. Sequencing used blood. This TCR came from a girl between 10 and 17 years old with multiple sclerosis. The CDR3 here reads CASSWTSSPSYNEQFF. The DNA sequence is TGTGCCAGCAGCTGGACGTCGTCCCCCTCCTACAATGAGCAGTTCTTC. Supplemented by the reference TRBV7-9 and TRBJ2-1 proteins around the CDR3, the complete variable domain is DTGVSQNPRHKITKRGQNVTFRCDPISEHNRLYWYRQTLGQGPEFLTYFQNEAQLEKSRLLSDRFSAERPKGSFSTLEIQRTEQGDSAMYLCASSWTSSPSYNEQFFGPGTRLTVL.